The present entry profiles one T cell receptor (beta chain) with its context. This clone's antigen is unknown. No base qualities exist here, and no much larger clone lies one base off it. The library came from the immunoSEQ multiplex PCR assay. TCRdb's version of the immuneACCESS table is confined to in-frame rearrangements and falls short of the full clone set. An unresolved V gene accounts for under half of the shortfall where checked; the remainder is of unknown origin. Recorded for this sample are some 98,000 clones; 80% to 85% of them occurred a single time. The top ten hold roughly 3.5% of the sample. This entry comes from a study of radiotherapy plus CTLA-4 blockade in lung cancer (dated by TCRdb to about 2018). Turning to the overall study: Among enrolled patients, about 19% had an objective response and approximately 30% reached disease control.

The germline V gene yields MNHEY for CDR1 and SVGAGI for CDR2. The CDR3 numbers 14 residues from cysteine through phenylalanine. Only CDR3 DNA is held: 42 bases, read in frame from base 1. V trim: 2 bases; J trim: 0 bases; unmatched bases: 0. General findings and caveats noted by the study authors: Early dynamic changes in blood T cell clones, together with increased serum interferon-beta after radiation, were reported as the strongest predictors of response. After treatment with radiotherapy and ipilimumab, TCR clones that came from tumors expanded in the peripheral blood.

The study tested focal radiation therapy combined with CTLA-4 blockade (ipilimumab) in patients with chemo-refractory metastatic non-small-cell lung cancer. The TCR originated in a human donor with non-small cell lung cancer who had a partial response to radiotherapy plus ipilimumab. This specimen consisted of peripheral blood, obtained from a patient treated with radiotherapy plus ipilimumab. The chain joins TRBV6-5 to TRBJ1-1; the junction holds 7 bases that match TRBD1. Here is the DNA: TGTGCCAGCAGTTACGGACAGGTGAACACTGAAGCTTTCTTT. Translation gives CASSYGQVNTEAFF.